This T cell receptor beta chain was retrieved from a study of cytomegalovirus exposure and HLA in healthy donors. Findings and caveats of the study: Most of the TCR beta V segments (in an earlier analysis) were productive either about 90% or about 30% of the time.

The PCR used 60 Vbeta and 13 Jbeta primers. Authors' analysis steps: Roughly 11 million of the 80 million or so unique TCR beta chains counted in a later analysis were shared. TCRdb's table, derived via immunoSEQ multiplex PCR, lists solely in-frame clones and lacks some. The V and J calls and the clone size are those of that table, but D and trimming were determined from the DNA. The data contain 95,000 or so clones, about four fifths of them singletons. This CDR3 has 15 residues. Trimming removed 2 bases at V and 1 base at J, with 11 bases between. Germline V lookup: CDR1 MNHEY, CDR2 SVGAGI. In the case of this clone: Its antigen is unknown.

Everyone who donated was a healthy bone marrow donor. The V and J genes are TRBV6-5 and TRBJ1-1, with D perhaps matching TRBD1 (6 bases). Sequenced material: PBMCs. The TCR originated in a woman between 65 and 79 years old in good health and CMV-seropositive. CDR3 coding DNA: TGTGCCAGCAGTTACGGAGACAGGTCGAACACTGAAGCTTTCTTT. It yields the protein CASSYGDRSNTEAFF.